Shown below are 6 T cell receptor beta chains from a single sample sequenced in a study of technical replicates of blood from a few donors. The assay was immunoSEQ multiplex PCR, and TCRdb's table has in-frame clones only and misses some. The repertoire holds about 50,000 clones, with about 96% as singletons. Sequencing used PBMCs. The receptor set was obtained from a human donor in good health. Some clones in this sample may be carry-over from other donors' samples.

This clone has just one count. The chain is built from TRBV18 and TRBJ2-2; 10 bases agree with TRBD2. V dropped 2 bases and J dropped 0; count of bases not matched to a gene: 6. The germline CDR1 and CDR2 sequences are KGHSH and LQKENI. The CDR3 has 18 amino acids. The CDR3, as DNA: TGTGCCAGCTCACCAGAGAGGCTAGCGGGAGCGAACACCGGGGAGCTGTTTTTT. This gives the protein CASSPERLAGANTGELFF.

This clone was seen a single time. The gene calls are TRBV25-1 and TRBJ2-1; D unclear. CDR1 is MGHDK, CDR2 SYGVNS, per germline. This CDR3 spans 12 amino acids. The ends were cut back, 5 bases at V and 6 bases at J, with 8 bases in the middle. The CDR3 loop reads CASSFTANEQFF. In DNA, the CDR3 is TGTGCCAGCAGTTTTACAGCCAATGAGCAGTTCTTC. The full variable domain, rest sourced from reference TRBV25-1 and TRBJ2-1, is EADIYQTPRYLVIGTGKKITLECSQTMGHDKMYWYQQDPGMELHLIHYSYGVNSTEKGDLSSESTVSRIRTEHFPLTLESARPSHTSQYLCASSFTANEQFFGPGTRLTVL.

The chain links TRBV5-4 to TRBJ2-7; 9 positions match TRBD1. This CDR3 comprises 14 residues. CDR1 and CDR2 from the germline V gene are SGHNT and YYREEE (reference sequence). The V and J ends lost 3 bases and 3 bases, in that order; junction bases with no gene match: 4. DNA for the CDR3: TGTGCCAGCAGCTCTCCGGGACAGGGCTACGAGCAGTACTTC. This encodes CASSSPGQGYEQYF.

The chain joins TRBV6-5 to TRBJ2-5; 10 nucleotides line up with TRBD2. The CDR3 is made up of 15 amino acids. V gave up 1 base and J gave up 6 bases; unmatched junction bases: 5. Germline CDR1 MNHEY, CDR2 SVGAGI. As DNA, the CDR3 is TGTGCCAGCAGTTACTTGGGACTAGCGAGAAAGACCCAGTACTTC. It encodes CASSYLGLARKTQYF.

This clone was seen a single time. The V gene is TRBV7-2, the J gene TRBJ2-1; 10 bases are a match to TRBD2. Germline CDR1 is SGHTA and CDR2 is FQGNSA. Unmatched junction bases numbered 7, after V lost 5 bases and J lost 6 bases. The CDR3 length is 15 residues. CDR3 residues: CASSISGGQGNEQFF. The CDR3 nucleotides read TGTGCCAGCAGCATTAGCGGGGGGCAGGGCAATGAGCAGTTCTTC.

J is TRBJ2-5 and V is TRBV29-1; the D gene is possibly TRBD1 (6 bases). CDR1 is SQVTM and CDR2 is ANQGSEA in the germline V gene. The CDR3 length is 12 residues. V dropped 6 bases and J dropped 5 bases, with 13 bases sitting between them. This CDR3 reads CSVPQGSETQYF. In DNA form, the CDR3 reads TGCAGCGTCCCACAGGGAAGCGAGACCCAGTACTTC. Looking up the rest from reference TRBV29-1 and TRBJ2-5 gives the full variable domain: SAVISQKPSRDICQRGTSLTIQCQVDSQVTMMFWYRQQPGQSLTLIATANQGSEATYESGFVIDKFPISRPNLTFSTLTVSNMSPEDSSIYLCSVPQGSETQYFGPGTRLLVL.